This TCR beta chain derives from a study of blood T cell repertoires in COVID-19. Looking at the study overall: COVID-19 samples collected from the United States, Italy and Spain covered acute and convalescent phases.

CDR1 is SGHRS and CDR2 is YFSETQ in the germline V gene. With 1 base removed from V and 5 bases from J, the gap between germline ends came to 12 bases. The CDR3 totals 14 residues. Method: immunoSEQ multiplex PCR; TCRdb's copy keeps in-frame clones and lacks some. The table lists approximately 130,000 clones, 85% to 90% of them singletons. Input material: peripheral blood. The chain employs TRBV5-1 and TRBJ2-5; D is perhaps TRBD1 (5 bases). This TCR was sampled from a human donor in a cohort sampled during active COVID-19. CDR3 protein: CASSLRGMGETQYF. CDR3 sequence (DNA): TGCGCCAGCAGCTTGAGGGGAATGGGGGAGACCCAGTACTTC.